A selection of T cell receptor beta chains follows, all from one sample in a study of Graves' ophthalmopathy and Graves' hyperthyroidism. TCRdb re-called the multiplex PCR reads through MiXCR, storing one row per CDR3 protein. The table has under 250,000 distinct CDR3 sequences, about 22% seen once. The sequencing sample was made of peripheral blood. The receptors stem from a woman between 45 and 60 years old with Graves' ophthalmopathy. Each CDR3 is given with its conserved first and last residue. The order of the fields is CDR3 DNA, CDR3 protein, J gene, clone size, V gene, D gene, CDR3 length. A D gene is named only where the DNA matches it firmly. Clone size appears in some rows only: once, few, many, or a class for an expanded clone.

CDR3nt: TGTGCCTGGAAGGACCAGGGTGGGGGCTACACCTTC
CDR3aa: CAWKDQGGGYTF
j_gene: TRBJ1-2
abundance: many
v_gene: TRBV30
d_gene: .
len: 12

CDR3nt: TGTGCCAGCAGTCCGCGAGGACAGGGCAAATATTTT
CDR3aa: CASSPRGQGKYF
j_gene: TRBJ1-3
abundance: many
v_gene: TRBV6-1
d_gene: TRBD1
len: 12

CDR3nt: TGTGCCAGCAGTCCACCCTCTGGGGGAGGGACACCCCGGGGCACTGAAGCTTTCTTT
CDR3aa: CASSPPSGGGTPRGTEAFF
j_gene: TRBJ1-1
abundance: .
v_gene: TRBV2
d_gene: .
len: 19

CDR3nt: TGTGCCAGCAGCGGAGGTCTAGCGGTGGGTGCAGATACGCAGTATTTT
CDR3aa: CASSGGLAVGADTQYF
j_gene: TRBJ2-3
abundance: .
v_gene: TRBV5-4
d_gene: TRBD2
len: 16

CDR3nt: TGTGCCGGTGGAGGGCCCCTCGAGCAGTACTTC
CDR3aa: CAGGGPLEQYF
j_gene: TRBJ2-7
abundance: many
v_gene: TRBV28
d_gene: .
len: 11

CDR3nt: TGTGCCTGGAGAGGGGACAGGAGGAACACTGAAGCTTTCTTT
CDR3aa: CAWRGDRRNTEAFF
j_gene: TRBJ1-1
abundance: .
v_gene: TRBV30
d_gene: TRBD1
len: 14

CDR3nt: TGTGCCAGCAGCGTAGAGGAGTGGACTGAAGCTTTCTTT
CDR3aa: CASSVEEWTEAFF
j_gene: TRBJ1-1
abundance: many
v_gene: TRBV9
d_gene: .
len: 13

CDR3nt: TGTGCCAGCAGTCCCCCGGGGGACATTCAGTACTTC
CDR3aa: CASSPPGDIQYF
j_gene: TRBJ2-4
abundance: many
v_gene: TRBV28
d_gene: .
len: 12

CDR3nt: TGTGCCACCCTTAGCCGATGGGACTACGAGCAGTACTTC
CDR3aa: CATLSRWDYEQYF
j_gene: TRBJ2-7
abundance: many
v_gene: TRBV6-2/TRBV6-3
d_gene: .
len: 13

CDR3nt: TGTGCCAGCAGCTTATCAACAGCGGGAGTGGCCGGGGAGCTGTTTTTT
CDR3aa: CASSLSTAGVAGELFF
j_gene: TRBJ2-2
abundance: few
v_gene: TRBV11-1
d_gene: TRBD2
len: 16

CDR3nt: TGTGCCTCGCCGGGACCTTGGGCTAATCAGCCCCAGCATTTT
CDR3aa: CASPGPWANQPQHF
j_gene: TRBJ1-5
abundance: .
v_gene: TRBV30
d_gene: .
len: 14

CDR3nt: TGTGCCAGCAGCTTAGAGTGGGAGAGGTCCTACGAGCAGTACTTC
CDR3aa: CASSLEWERSYEQYF
j_gene: TRBJ2-7
abundance: many
v_gene: TRBV11-2
d_gene: .
len: 15

CDR3nt: TGTGCCAGCAGCTTAGAGGGAGGAGCCCACGAGCAGTACTTC
CDR3aa: CASSLEGGAHEQYF
j_gene: TRBJ2-7
abundance: once
v_gene: TRBV7-2
d_gene: .
len: 14

CDR3nt: TGCAGCGTGGGGGAAACACCGAACACTGAAGCTTTCTTT
CDR3aa: CSVGETPNTEAFF
j_gene: TRBJ1-1
abundance: many
v_gene: TRBV29-1
d_gene: .
len: 13

CDR3nt: TGTGCCAGCAGCTTAGATAGCGGGAGGGCCACCGGGGAGCTGTTTTTT
CDR3aa: CASSLDSGRATGELFF
j_gene: TRBJ2-2
abundance: few
v_gene: TRBV11-2
d_gene: TRBD2
len: 16

CDR3nt: TGTGCCAGTAGTATTGGGCACAGAAGTCTGAACACTGAAGCTTTCTTT
CDR3aa: CASSIGHRSLNTEAFF
j_gene: TRBJ1-1
abundance: few
v_gene: TRBV19
d_gene: .
len: 16

CDR3nt: TGTGCCAGCAGTTCGGGACAGGGGGTTCAGCCCCAGCATTTT
CDR3aa: CASSSGQGVQPQHF
j_gene: TRBJ1-5
abundance: many
v_gene: TRBV12-3/TRBV12-4
d_gene: TRBD1
len: 14

CDR3nt: TGTGCCAGCAGTTTAAAGGGCTACGAGCAGTACTTC
CDR3aa: CASSLKGYEQYF
j_gene: TRBJ2-7
abundance: many
v_gene: TRBV27
d_gene: .
len: 12

CDR3nt: TGTGCCAGCAGCTACCGAACGGGGGAGGGCGGGTACAATGAGCAGTTCTTC
CDR3aa: CASSYRTGEGGYNEQFF
j_gene: TRBJ2-1
abundance: many
v_gene: TRBV7-6
d_gene: TRBD2
len: 17

CDR3nt: TGCGCCAGCAGCCAGAAAGCCAATTCACCCCTCCACTTT
CDR3aa: CASSQKANSPLHF
j_gene: TRBJ1-6
abundance: many
v_gene: TRBV4-1
d_gene: .
len: 13

CDR3nt: TGTGCCAGCAGCCCCCGGGACAGGGGGTCCCACGAGCAGTACTTC
CDR3aa: CASSPRDRGSHEQYF
j_gene: TRBJ2-7
abundance: many
v_gene: TRBV4-2
d_gene: TRBD1
len: 15

CDR3nt: TGTGCCAGCAGCTACGGGACGGGTTCCTACGAGCAGTACTTC
CDR3aa: CASSYGTGSYEQYF
j_gene: TRBJ2-7
abundance: many
v_gene: TRBV13
d_gene: .
len: 14

CDR3nt: TGTGCCATCAGTAACCTGGGCAACGAGCAGTACTTC
CDR3aa: CAISNLGNEQYF
j_gene: TRBJ2-7
abundance: many
v_gene: TRBV10-3
d_gene: .
len: 12

CDR3nt: TGTGCCACCCAAGGGGCTAGCGGAGTAAGGGCCGGGGAGCTGTTTTTT
CDR3aa: CATQGASGVRAGELFF
j_gene: TRBJ2-2
abundance: many
v_gene: TRBV10-3
d_gene: TRBD2
len: 16

CDR3nt: TGTGCCAGCAGCCAAGTTCGACAGGGATCTGAAGCTTTCTTT
CDR3aa: CASSQVRQGSEAFF
j_gene: TRBJ1-1
abundance: many
v_gene: TRBV3-1
d_gene: TRBD1
len: 14

CDR3nt: TGTGCCAGCAGTGAAGAAGGCAGCAACTATGGCTACACCTTC
CDR3aa: CASSEEGSNYGYTF
j_gene: TRBJ1-2
abundance: many
v_gene: TRBV6-1
d_gene: .
len: 14

CDR3nt: TGCGCCAGCAGCCCTGTAGGCGGGGAGCTGTTTTTT
CDR3aa: CASSPVGGELFF
j_gene: TRBJ2-2
abundance: few
v_gene: TRBV5-1
d_gene: .
len: 12

CDR3nt: TGTGCCTGGAGTGTGAAACTCAGGAATCAGCCCCAGCATTTT
CDR3aa: CAWSVKLRNQPQHF
j_gene: TRBJ1-5
abundance: many
v_gene: TRBV30
d_gene: .
len: 14

CDR3nt: TGTGCCAGCAGTGCCCCCTCGGGCGGGAGGGCGGCTGGGGCCAACGTCCTGACTTTC
CDR3aa: CASSAPSGGRAAGANVLTF
j_gene: TRBJ2-6
abundance: many
v_gene: TRBV6-1
d_gene: TRBD2
len: 19

CDR3nt: TGCGCCAGCAGCCCGGGAATGCTAGGCGAGCAGTACTTC
CDR3aa: CASSPGMLGEQYF
j_gene: TRBJ2-7
abundance: many
v_gene: TRBV10-1
d_gene: .
len: 13

CDR3nt: TGTGCCAGCAGCTTATTCGGGAGAACTGAAGCTTTCTTT
CDR3aa: CASSLFGRTEAFF
j_gene: TRBJ1-1
abundance: many
v_gene: TRBV11-3
d_gene: .
len: 13

CDR3nt: TGTGCCAGCACCTTGGACGGAAACTATGGCTACACCTTC
CDR3aa: CASTLDGNYGYTF
j_gene: TRBJ1-2
abundance: many
v_gene: TRBV6-1
d_gene: .
len: 13

CDR3nt: TGCGCCAGCACCTTCCTCGGAAACACTGAAGCTTTCTTT
CDR3aa: CASTFLGNTEAFF
j_gene: TRBJ1-1
abundance: few
v_gene: TRBV5-1
d_gene: .
len: 13

CDR3nt: TGTGCCAGCAGCCCGGGACAGGTTGACTATGGCTACACCTTC
CDR3aa: CASSPGQVDYGYTF
j_gene: TRBJ1-2
abundance: .
v_gene: TRBV7-6
d_gene: TRBD1
len: 14

CDR3nt: TGCAGTGCCGATTCCCCAGCTGGGCAAGAGACCCAGTACTTC
CDR3aa: CSADSPAGQETQYF
j_gene: TRBJ2-5
abundance: .
v_gene: TRBV20-1
d_gene: .
len: 14

CDR3nt: TGTGCCAGCAGTCCGTGGACAGGCGTGATCACCGGGGAGCTGTTTTTT
CDR3aa: CASSPWTGVITGELFF
j_gene: TRBJ2-2
abundance: many
v_gene: TRBV12-3/TRBV12-4
d_gene: TRBD1
len: 16

CDR3nt: TGTGCCAGCACCAACCCTGAGGGTACTGAAGCTTTCTTT
CDR3aa: CASTNPEGTEAFF
j_gene: TRBJ1-1
abundance: many
v_gene: TRBV6-5
d_gene: .
len: 13

CDR3nt: TGTGCCAGCCAAAACCGCGAGGTCGGCGGCTACACCTTC
CDR3aa: CASQNREVGGYTF
j_gene: TRBJ1-2
abundance: many
v_gene: TRBV12-3/TRBV12-4
d_gene: .
len: 13

CDR3nt: TGTGCCAGCAACCGCAGACTTTATGGAAACACCATATATTTT
CDR3aa: CASNRRLYGNTIYF
j_gene: TRBJ1-3
abundance: .
v_gene: TRBV28
d_gene: .
len: 14

CDR3nt: TGTGCCAGCAGCGAGGGCCTGGTGAACACCGGGGAGCTGTTTTTT
CDR3aa: CASSEGLVNTGELFF
j_gene: TRBJ2-2
abundance: .
v_gene: TRBV2
d_gene: .
len: 15

CDR3nt: TGCAGCGTTGCCGAGGGAGGGCAGGCTAAAGAGACCCAGTACTTC
CDR3aa: CSVAEGGQAKETQYF
j_gene: TRBJ2-5
abundance: many
v_gene: TRBV29-1
d_gene: TRBD2
len: 15

CDR3nt: TGTGCCAGCAGCCCCGGGGGCTATGGCGAGCAGTACTTC
CDR3aa: CASSPGGYGEQYF
j_gene: TRBJ2-7
abundance: few
v_gene: TRBV11-2
d_gene: .
len: 13

CDR3nt: TGTGCCAGCAGCGAAAGGGAGGCGTACGAGCAGTACTTC
CDR3aa: CASSEREAYEQYF
j_gene: TRBJ2-7
abundance: many
v_gene: TRBV2
d_gene: .
len: 13